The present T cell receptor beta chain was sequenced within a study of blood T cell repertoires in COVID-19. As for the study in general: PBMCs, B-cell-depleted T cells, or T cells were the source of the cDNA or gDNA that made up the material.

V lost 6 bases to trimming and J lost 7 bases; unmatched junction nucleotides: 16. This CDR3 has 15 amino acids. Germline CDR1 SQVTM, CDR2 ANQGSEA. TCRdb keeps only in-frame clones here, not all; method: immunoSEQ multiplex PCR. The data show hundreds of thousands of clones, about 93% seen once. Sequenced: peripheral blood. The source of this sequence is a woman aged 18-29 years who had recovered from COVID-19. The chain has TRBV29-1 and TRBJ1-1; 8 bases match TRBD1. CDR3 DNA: TGCAGCGTGCTGCATACTGTAGGACAGGGAGGTGAAGCTTTCTTT. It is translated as CSVLHTVGQGGEAFF.